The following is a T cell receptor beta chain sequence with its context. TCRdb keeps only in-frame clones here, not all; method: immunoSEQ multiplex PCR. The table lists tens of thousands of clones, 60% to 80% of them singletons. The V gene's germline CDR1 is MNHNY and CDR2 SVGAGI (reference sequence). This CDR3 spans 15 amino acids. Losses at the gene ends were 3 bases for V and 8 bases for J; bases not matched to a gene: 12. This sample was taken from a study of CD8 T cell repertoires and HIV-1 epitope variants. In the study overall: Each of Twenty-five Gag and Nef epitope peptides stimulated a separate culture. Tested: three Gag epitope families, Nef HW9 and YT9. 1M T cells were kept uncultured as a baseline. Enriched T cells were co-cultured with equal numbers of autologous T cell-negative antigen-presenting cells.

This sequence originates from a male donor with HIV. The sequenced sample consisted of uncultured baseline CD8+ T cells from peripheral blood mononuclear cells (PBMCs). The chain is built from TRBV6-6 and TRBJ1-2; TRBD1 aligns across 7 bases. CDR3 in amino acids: CASSYNKGASRGYTF. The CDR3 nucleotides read TGTGCCAGCAGTTATAACAAGGGGGCGTCTCGGGGCTACACCTTC.